The 22 T cell receptor beta chains below all came from one sample that was sequenced in a study of cytomegalovirus exposure and HLA in healthy donors. PCR amplification relied on 60 Vbeta primers (plus 13 Jbeta primers). Profiled with immunoSEQ multiplex PCR; TCRdb holds only in-frame clones, not every one. The sample lists over 70,000 clones; roughly 67% were seen once. The sequenced material came from PBMCs. The origin of the receptors is a man between 35 and 55 years old in good health and CMV-seropositive.

This clone has a count of ten or more. V and J are TRBV27 and TRBJ2-1; 9 bases agree with TRBD1. Germline V gives CDR1 MNHEY, CDR2 SMNVEV (reference sequence). The CDR3 length is 15 residues. J was trimmed by 7 bases and V by 5 bases; bases with no gene match: 9. CDR3 nucleotides: TGTGCCAGCAGTGCTAGACAGGGGGTCAAGAATGAGCAGTTCTTC. This sequence encodes CASSARQGVKNEQFF.

V usage is TRBV6-5 and J usage is TRBJ2-7, with D maybe TRBD2 (6 bases). CDR3 length: 15 residues. Germline V gene sequence: CDR1 MNHEY, CDR2 SVGAGI. V lost 4 bases, J lost 5 bases, and 18 bases lay in between. In DNA, the CDR3 is TGTGCCAGCAGTTCGAGGGGACTCCGTGCCGACGAGCAGTACTTC. Translation: CASSSRGLRADEQYF.

This clone was counted a few times. The chain couples TRBV5-4 to TRBJ2-3; a weak D match, TRBD1 (6 bases). Trimming cost V 3 bases and J 3 bases, with 17 bases left between them. The CDR3 runs 16 residues. Germline CDR1 is SGHNT and CDR2 is YYREEE (reference sequence). CDR3: CASSSSRGPRTDTQYF. CDR3 nucleotide sequence: TGTGCCAGCAGCTCGTCCAGGGGCCCGCGGACAGATACGCAGTATTTT.

The chain joins TRBV5-1 to TRBJ2-3, with a possible D match to TRBD1 (6 bases). The V end lost 4 bases, the J end lost 2 bases, and 11 bases lay between the germline ends. This CDR3 spans 14 amino acids. The germline gives CDR1 SGHRS, CDR2 YFSETQ. CDR3 region: CASSIGQTTDTQYF. The CDR3 nucleotides read TGCGCCAGCAGCATTGGACAGACCACAGATACGCAGTATTTT.

The genes are TRBV9 and TRBJ2-5; 8 bases agree with TRBD1. Germline CDR1 reads SGDLS; CDR2 reads YYNGEE. This CDR3 spans 16 amino acids. V trimming: 2 bases; J trimming: 5 bases; junction bases outside the gene matches: 11. CDR3 bases: TGTGCCAGCAGCGTGGGGGGCAGGGGGCGCGGGGAGACCCAGTACTTC. Its translation: CASSVGGRGRGETQYF.

This chain links TRBV10-3 with TRBJ1-5; no reliable D call. Trimming took 6 bases from V and 7 from J, leaving 13 bases between them. Per germline, CDR1 ENHRY and CDR2 SYGVKD. The CDR3 runs to 13 residues. CDR3 sequence: CAIRPGSGQPQHF. CDR3 nucleotides: TGTGCCATCAGGCCCGGGAGTGGGCAGCCCCAGCATTTT.

This clone appeared a few times. The identical CDR3 is also encoded by other nucleotide sequences in the sample. This chain uses TRBV5-1 with TRBJ2-7, with D perhaps matching TRBD1 (6 bases). Germline V gives CDR1 SGHRS, CDR2 YFSETQ. The CDR3 runs to 14 residues. V shed 0 bases and J shed 3 bases, with 10 bases lying between them. CDR3 residues: CASSLAGADYEQYF. The CDR3, as DNA: TGCGCCAGCAGCTTGGCAGGGGCCGACTACGAGCAGTACTTC. The entire variable domain, with the rest obtained from reference TRBV5-1 and TRBJ2-7, is as follows: KAGVTQTPRYLIKTRGQQVTLSCSPISGHRSVSWYQQTPGQGLQFLFEYFSETQRNKGNFPGRFSGRQFSNSRSEMNVSTLELGDSALYLCASSLAGADYEQYFGPGTRLTVT.

The chain uses TRBV6-1 and TRBJ2-3, with 7 bases aligning to TRBD2. The CDR3 extends over 14 amino acids. Germline V gene data show CDR1 as MNHNS and CDR2 as SASEGT. Trimming cost V 8 bases and J 2 bases; bases outside gene matches: 7. The CDR3 DNA sequence: TGTGCCAGCTCCTCTAGCGGACACACAGATACGCAGTATTTT. Protein product: CASSSSGHTDTQYF.

V usage is TRBV28 and J usage is TRBJ1-1, with D perhaps matching TRBD1 (5 bases). The CDR3 sequence is 16 residues long. V dropped 7 bases and J dropped 4 bases, with 22 bases sitting between them. Looked up from germline, CDR1 is MDHEN and CDR2 is SYDVKM. CDR3 loop: CASTNGLRGVGTEAFF. CDR3 coding DNA: TGTGCCAGCACCAATGGTCTTAGGGGCGTAGGCACTGAAGCTTTCTTT.

The chain uses TRBV5-4 and TRBJ1-2, with 7 bases lining up with TRBD1. Trimming at V came to 1 base and at J to 7 bases, leaving 7 bases not matched to a gene. CDR1 is SGHNT and CDR2 is YYREEE in the germline V gene (reference sequence). The length of the CDR3 is 14 residues. CDR3 bases: TGTGCCAGCAGCTTGAACAGGGGAGGTGGTGGCTACACCTTC. Amino acids: CASSLNRGGGGYTF.

The genes are TRBV13 and TRBJ2-2, with 11 bases fitting TRBD1. Trimming at V came to 0 bases and at J to 9 bases, leaving 3 bases not matched to a gene. The germline CDR1 and CDR2 sequences are PRHDT and FYEKMQ (reference sequence). The CDR3 consists of 15 residues. Here the CDR3 reads CASSLGDRGPRELFF. The DNA of the CDR3 is TGTGCCAGCAGCTTAGGGGACAGGGGGCCGCGGGAGCTGTTTTTT.

This clone has a handful of counts. This chain joins TRBV5-1 and TRBJ1-5; D not resolved. Germline CDR1 is SGHRS and CDR2 is YFSETQ. V was shortened by 2 bases and J by 7 bases, with 16 bases between the two germline ends. CDR3 length equals 15 residues. In nucleotides, the CDR3 is TGCGCCAGCAGCTTAGTCCCTAGCGGAGAACAGCCCCAGCATTTT. Amino acids: CASSLVPSGEQPQHF.

This chain joins TRBV6-5 and TRBJ2-2; D uncertain. V lost 0 bases and J 1 base, leaving 3 bases between the germline ends. There are 14 residues in the CDR3. Germline V gene sequence: CDR1 MNHEY, CDR2 SVGAGI. The CDR3, as DNA: TGTGCCAGCAGTTACTCTCTGAACACCGGGGAGCTGTTTTTT. Amino acid sequence: CASSYSLNTGELFF.

The chain combines TRBV7-9 with TRBJ2-4; the D is unclear. CDR1 and CDR2 (germline): SEHNR, FQNEAQ (reference sequence). Trimming removed 3 bases from V and 3 bases from J, with 15 bases in between. CDR3 length equals 16 residues. The CDR3 DNA reads TGTGCCAGCAGCTTCACAGCCGACCTACGCAAAAACATTCAGTACTTC. As protein: CASSFTADLRKNIQYF.

This clone has a handful of counts. DNA of the CDR3: TGCGCCAGCAGCTTGGGGACAGATGGGACTACTGGAAACACCATATATTTT. Residues: CASSLGTDGTTGNTIYF. The rearrangement uses TRBV5-1 and TRBJ1-3, with a weak D call TRBD1 (6 bases). Trimming left V 0 bases short and J 2 bases short, with 15 bases between. Per germline, CDR1 SGHRS and CDR2 YFSETQ. This CDR3 has 17 residues.

This clone came up a few times. The chain joins TRBV2 to TRBJ2-7, with 8 bases aligning to TRBD2. The CDR3 length is 13 residues. V trimming: 4 bases; J trimming: 4 bases; junction bases outside the gene matches: 3. Germline V lookup: CDR1 SNHLY, CDR2 FYNNEI. CDR3 region: CASSVAGGYEQYF. For the CDR3, the DNA is TGTGCCAGCAGTGTGGCGGGAGGATACGAGCAGTACTTC.

In nucleotides, the CDR3 is TGCAGTGCTCTGGAGGGTTGGGGCTACACCTTC. Amino acid sequence: CSALEGWGYTF. V usage is TRBV20-1 and J usage is TRBJ1-2; D is ambiguous. The V gene lost 5 bases and the J gene lost 8 bases, with 12 bases spanning the gap. The length of the CDR3 is 11 residues. CDR1 is DFQATT, CDR2 SNEGSKA, per germline (reference sequence).

V is TRBV5-1 and J is TRBJ1-2; D is unclear. The germline CDR1 and CDR2 sequences are SGHRS and YFSETQ. Trimming shortened V by 5 bases and J by 4 bases, and 9 bases separated the two germline ends. This CDR3 is built from 12 residues. The CDR3 region is CASRGSSYGYTF. The CDR3 DNA sequence: TGCGCCAGCAGAGGGAGCAGCTATGGCTACACCTTC.

The genes are TRBV7-8 and TRBJ1-1; a weak D match, TRBD1 (6 bases). Deletions cut 5 bases from V and 2 bases from J, with 15 bases between. Germline CDR1 reads SGHVS; CDR2 reads FQNEAQ. The CDR3 consists of 15 residues. In DNA form, the CDR3 reads TGTGCCAGCAGCGCGATGACAGGTTTTAACACTGAAGCTTTCTTT. This sequence encodes CASSAMTGFNTEAFF. The entire variable domain, with the rest obtained from reference TRBV7-8 and TRBJ1-1, is as follows: GAGVSQSPRYKVAKRGQDVALRCDPISGHVSLFWYQQALGQGPEFLTYFQNEAQLDKSGLPSDRFFAERPEGSVSTLKIQRTQQEDSAVYLCASSAMTGFNTEAFFGQGTRLTVV.

V is TRBV7-9 and J is TRBJ2-7; D perhaps matches TRBD2 (6 bases). The CDR3 loop spans 15 amino acids. V lost 5 bases and J lost 1, with 15 bases in between. Germline-derived CDR1 and CDR2 are SEHNR and FQNEAQ (reference sequence). As DNA, the CDR3 is TGTGCCAGCAGCGCCCCCTGGAGCGGGTCCTACGAGCAGTACTTC. This codes for CASSAPWSGSYEQYF.

This chain joins TRBV5-6 and TRBJ2-2; tentative D call: TRBD2 (6 bases). Trimming took off 6 bases at V and 3 bases at J, with 21 bases between the two ends. The CDR3 spans 17 residues. CDR1 SGHDT and CDR2 YYEEEE come from the germline V gene. This CDR3 reads CASTLRLGGMDTGELFF. The CDR3 DNA sequence: TGTGCCAGCACCCTAAGACTGGGGGGTATGGACACCGGGGAGCTGTTTTTT.

This chain uses TRBV6-1 with TRBJ1-2, with a possible D match to TRBD1 (6 bases). Germline V gene data show CDR1 as MNHNS and CDR2 as SASEGT. Between the trimmed V and J ends, which lost 1 base and 5 bases, there was a span of 8 bases. There are 13 residues in the CDR3. CDR3 in DNA: TGTGCCAGCAGTGAAGTAGGGGGTTATGGCTACACCTTC. Its translation: CASSEVGGYGYTF.